This record concerns one T cell receptor beta chain sequence. Its antigen is currently unknown. The sample originates from a study of blood T cells in healthy people across ages. General study points: As naive T cell percentage varied, TCR beta diversity correlated strongly with it.

It was with a sample-barcoded 5' primer and a J-beta primer mix that a second PCR of roughly 7 to 12 cycles was run. TCRdb reprocessed the 5' RACE reads via MiXCR and lists one record per CDR3 protein. In the table there are 600,000 to 850,000 distinct CDR3 sequences, 43% of which are singletons. This CDR3 comprises 14 residues. Deletions cut 3 bases from V and 2 bases from J, with 10 bases between. CDR1 KGHDR and CDR2 SFDVKD come from the germline V gene. Material: blood. The receptor was derived from a woman aged 55-70 years in good health. The chain carries TRBV24-1 and TRBJ2-7; D gene ambiguous. CDR3 residues: CATSDATPAYEQYF. The CDR3 DNA follows: TGTGCCACCAGTGATGCTACACCAGCCTACGAGCAGTACTTC.